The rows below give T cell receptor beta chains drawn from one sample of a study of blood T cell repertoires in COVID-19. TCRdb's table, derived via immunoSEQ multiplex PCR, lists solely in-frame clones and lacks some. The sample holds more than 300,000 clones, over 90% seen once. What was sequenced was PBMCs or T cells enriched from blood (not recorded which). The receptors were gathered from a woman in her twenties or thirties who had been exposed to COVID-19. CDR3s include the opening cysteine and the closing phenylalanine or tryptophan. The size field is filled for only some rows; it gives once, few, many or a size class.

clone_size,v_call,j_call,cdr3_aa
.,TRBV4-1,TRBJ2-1,CASSPRTSGTWASHEQFF
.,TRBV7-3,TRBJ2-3,CASSLRAGGRTDTQYF
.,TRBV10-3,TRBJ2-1,CAAQGGGAVKNEQFF
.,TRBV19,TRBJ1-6,CASSSQFSYNSPLHF
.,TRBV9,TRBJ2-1,CASSPTLAGAYNEQFF
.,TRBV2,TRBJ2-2,CASSELRGSSGELFF
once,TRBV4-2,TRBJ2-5,CASSQDRGQQETQYF
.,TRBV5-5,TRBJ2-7,CATTPGVDSYEQYF
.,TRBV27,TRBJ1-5,CASGTEGTQPQHF
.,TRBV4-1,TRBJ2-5,CASSPLIGGGLGKETQYF
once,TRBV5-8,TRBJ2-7,CASSPGQGPQEDEQYF
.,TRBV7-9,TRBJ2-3,CASGEAGGNTQYF
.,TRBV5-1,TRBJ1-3,CASSLGEHSGNTIYF
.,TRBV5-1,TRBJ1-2,CASSLGDRGNYGYTF
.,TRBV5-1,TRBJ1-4,CASSSEGQFSEKLFF
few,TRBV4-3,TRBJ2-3,CASSPWTSSGTDTQYF
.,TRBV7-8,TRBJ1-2,CASSFDRVGGYTF
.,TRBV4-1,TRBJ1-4,CASSQGQGYGKLFF
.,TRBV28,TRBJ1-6,CASSLIDGENSPLHF
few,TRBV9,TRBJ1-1,CASTGDIRNTEAFF
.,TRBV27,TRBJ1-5,CASSFLGQLQPQHF
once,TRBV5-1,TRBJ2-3,CASSLIGDTQYF
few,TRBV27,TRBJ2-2,CASSFQGGWTGELFF
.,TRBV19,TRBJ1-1,CASSDSANTEAFF
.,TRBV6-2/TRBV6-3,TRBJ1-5,CASTPGQFLNQPQHF
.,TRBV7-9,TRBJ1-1,CASRRDRPNTEAFF
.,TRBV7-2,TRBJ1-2,CASSLDRVNGYTF
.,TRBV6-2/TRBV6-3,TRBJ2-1,CASSKWDRLNNEQFF
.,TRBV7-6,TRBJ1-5,CASSPRRDNDQPQHF
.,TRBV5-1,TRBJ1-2,CASSLVFGDRGNPYGYTF
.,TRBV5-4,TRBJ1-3,CASSWTGGGSGNTIYF
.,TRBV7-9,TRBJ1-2,CASSFGQGGLPGYTF
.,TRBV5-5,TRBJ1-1,CASSSFGQVNTEAFF
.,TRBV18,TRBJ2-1,CASSLNSRSYNEQFF
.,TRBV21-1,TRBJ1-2,CASSKAPGSEGYTF
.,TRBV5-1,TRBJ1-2,CASSWTGGKVDYGYTF
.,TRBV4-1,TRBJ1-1,CASSQEELQVNTEAFF
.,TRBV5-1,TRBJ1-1,CASSQSQNTEAFF
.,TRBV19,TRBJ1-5,CASKGSWGNQPQHF
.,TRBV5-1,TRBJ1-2,CASRGTGLMGKNGYTF
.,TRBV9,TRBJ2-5,CASSVASGRGETQYF
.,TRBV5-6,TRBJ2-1,CASSLDRVNEQFF
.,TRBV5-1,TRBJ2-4,CASSPLGQGVNIQYF
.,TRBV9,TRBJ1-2,CASSLRDSQNYGYTF
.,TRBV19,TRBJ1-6,CASSIGPIGSLHF
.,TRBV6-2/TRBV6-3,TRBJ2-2,CASSHYRANTGELFF
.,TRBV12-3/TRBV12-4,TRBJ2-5,CASRKNTQETQYF
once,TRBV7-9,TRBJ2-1,CASSPRTSNGDEQFF
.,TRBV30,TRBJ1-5,CAWSPDRDQPQHF